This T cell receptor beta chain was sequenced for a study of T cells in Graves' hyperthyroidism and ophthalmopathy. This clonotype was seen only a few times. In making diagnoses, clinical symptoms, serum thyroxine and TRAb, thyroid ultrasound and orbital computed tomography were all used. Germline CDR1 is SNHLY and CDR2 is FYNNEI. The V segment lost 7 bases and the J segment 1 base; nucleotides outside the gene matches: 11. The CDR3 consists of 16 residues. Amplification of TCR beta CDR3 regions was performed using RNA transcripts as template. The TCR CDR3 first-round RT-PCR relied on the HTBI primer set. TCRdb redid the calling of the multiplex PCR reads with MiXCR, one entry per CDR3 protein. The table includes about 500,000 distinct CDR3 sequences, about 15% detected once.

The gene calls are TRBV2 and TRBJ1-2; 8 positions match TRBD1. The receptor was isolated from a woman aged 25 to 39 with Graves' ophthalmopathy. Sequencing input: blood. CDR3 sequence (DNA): TGTGCCAGCAAACCCGACTACAGGGGGGGTAACTATGGCTACACCTTC. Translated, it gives CASKPDYRGGNYGYTF.